This passage covers 5 T cell receptor beta chains from one sample sequenced in a study of blood T cells in healthy people across ages. A sample-barcoded 5' primer and a J-beta primer mix were used in a second PCR of about 7 to 12 cycles. TCRdb reprocessed the 5' RACE reads via MiXCR and lists one record per CDR3 protein. The sample contains 1.2 million to 1.5 million distinct CDR3 sequences, around 55% of which appear only once. Sequenced: blood. These receptor sequences come from a man between 18 and 35 years old in good health.

The chain recombines TRBV7-2 with TRBJ2-7; D is unclear. This CDR3 region has 15 residues. Germline loops: CDR1 SGHTA, CDR2 FQGNSA. Trimming left V 1 base short and J 2 bases short, with 12 bases between. The CDR3 nucleotides are TGTGCCAGCAGCTTAGGACACCTACAGACCTACGAGCAGTACTTC. This gives the protein CASSLGHLQTYEQYF.

This clonotype was recorded once. The rearrangement joins TRBV27 to TRBJ2-3; no clear D gene. The V and J ends lost 3 bases and 2 bases respectively, with 12 bases between them. Germline V gene lookup returns CDR1 MNHEY and CDR2 SMNVEV (reference sequence). This CDR3 comprises 15 residues. Here the CDR3 reads CASSFQASPTDTQYF. In DNA, the CDR3 is TGTGCCAGCAGTTTCCAGGCGAGCCCCACAGATACGCAGTATTTT.

CDR3 in amino acids: CASSSGQINTGELFF. CDR3 sequence (DNA): TGTGCCAGCAGCTCCGGACAAATAAACACCGGGGAGCTGTTTTTT. V is TRBV6-5 and J is TRBJ2-2; maybe TRBD1 (5 bases). Germline V gene sequence: CDR1 MNHEY, CDR2 SVGAGI. CDR3 length: 15 residues. Trimming removed 6 bases at V and 2 bases at J, with 13 bases between.

A word on this clonotype: Because the CDR3 is missing its conserved closing phenylalanine or tryptophan, this is likely a read error. The limits of the CDR3 on the DNA are not certain, so only TCRdb's listed CDR3 is given. The J gene is TRBJ1-2, the V gene TRBV6-5; TRBD1 is taken as the D call from the table, unchecked against the DNA. Germline loops: CDR1 MNHEY, CDR2 SVGAGI. From its first to its last residue, the CDR3 has 13 amino acids. The CDR3 loop reads CASSLLSRDGHTI.

The rearrangement joins TRBV7-2 to TRBJ2-7; D is unresolved. From germline, CDR1 is SGHTA and CDR2 FQGNSA. V lost 6 bases to trimming and J lost 2 bases, with 8 bases between them. There are 12 residues in the CDR3. The CDR3 bases are TGTGCCAGCAGGGGCGTCCCCTACGAGCAGTACTTC. Protein sequence: CASRGVPYEQYF.